The sequence of this T cell receptor beta chain was determined in a study of vaccination and CD4 T cells after COVID-19. Documented treatment: approximately 9-day PBMC culture with coronavirus spike peptide pools or control peptides (ViraFEST assay). Unexposed donor CD4+ T cells predated the COVID-19 pandemic, collected 2011-2018. ViraFEST stimulated the growth of antigen-specific T cells using peptide pools and subsequently profiled their TCRs by sequencing. SARS-CoV-2 S/N and four cold-coronavirus spikes were used to probe unexposed-donor CD4+ T cells, cells permitting. Cultured CD4+ T cell DNA was sequenced using the Oncomine TCR Beta short-read assay. Cultures of CD4+ T cells served as the source for extracting genomic DNA. Using its own MiXCR run on the PCR reads, TCRdb lists one record per CDR3 protein. The table has 8,000 to 10,000 distinct CDR3 sequences, roughly 30% seen once; the top ten hold 20% to 30%.

For this clonotype: Antigen unknown.

CDR3 length: 15 residues. Germline V CDR1 and CDR2: SEHNR, FQNEAQ (reference sequence). Trimming removed 1 base at V and 3 bases at J, with 10 bases between. The chain couples TRBV7-9 to TRBJ2-1, with no clear D. This sequence was found in a human donor in good health. Sequencing input: CD4+ T cells from blood, cultured in vitro. CDR3 DNA sequence: TGTGCCAGCAGCTTAGGACTTTCAGTCTACAATGAGCAGTTCTTC. Amino acid sequence: CASSLGLSVYNEQFF.